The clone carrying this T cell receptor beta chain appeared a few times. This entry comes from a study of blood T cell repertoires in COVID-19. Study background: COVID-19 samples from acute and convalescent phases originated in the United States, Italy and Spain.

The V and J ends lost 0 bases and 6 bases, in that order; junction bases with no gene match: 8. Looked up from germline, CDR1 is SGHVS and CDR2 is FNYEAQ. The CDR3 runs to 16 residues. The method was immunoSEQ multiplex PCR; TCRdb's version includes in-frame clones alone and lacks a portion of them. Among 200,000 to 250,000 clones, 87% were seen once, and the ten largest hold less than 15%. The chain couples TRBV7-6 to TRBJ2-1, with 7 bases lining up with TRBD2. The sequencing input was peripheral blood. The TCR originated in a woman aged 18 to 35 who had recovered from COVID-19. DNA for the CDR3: TGTGCCAGCAGCTTAGCGACTAGCCCAGGGCGCAATGAGCAGTTCTTC. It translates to CASSLATSPGRNEQFF.